This T cell receptor beta chain is from a study of blood T cells in healthy people across ages. A J-beta primer mix and a sample-barcoded 5' primer were used in a second PCR of roughly 6 to 12 cycles. TCRdb ran MiXCR on the 5' RACE reads and lists one entry per CDR3 protein. The sample comprises some 690,000 distinct CDR3 sequences, 22% of which are singletons, and about 22% rests with the top ten. In this sample, this clonotype turned up a few times. What it recognizes is unknown. The study, taken as a whole, reports: Naive T cell percentage and TCR beta diversity correlated strongly.

With 4 bases clipped from V and 4 bases from J, the junction kept 6 bases outside the gene matches. Germline V gene lookup returns CDR1 SEHNR and CDR2 FQNEAQ (reference sequence). This CDR3 is built from 15 residues. Sequencing was done on a sample of blood. This TCR was sampled from a man between 70 and 80 years old in good health. V gene TRBV7-9 combines with J gene TRBJ2-1; 8 positions agree with TRBD2. In DNA form, the CDR3 reads TGTGCCAGCAGCTCTCCTAGCGGGCAATACAATGAGCAGTTCTTC. Protein: CASSSPSGQYNEQFF.